The next 31 T cell receptor beta chains were all read from a single sample in a study of blood T cell repertoires in COVID-19. The assay was immunoSEQ multiplex PCR, and TCRdb's table has in-frame clones only and misses some. The table has around 700,000 clones, approximately 90% seen once. Input material: peripheral blood. These receptor sequences come from a woman between 18 and 29 years old with acute or convalescent COVID-19.

The chain joins TRBV19 to TRBJ1-5; the D gene is possibly TRBD1 (5 bases). The germline gives CDR1 LNHDA, CDR2 SQIVND (reference sequence). V was pared by 2 bases and J by 0 bases, with 11 bases between. The CDR3 sequence is 16 residues long. Here the CDR3 reads CASSIRSRGSNQPQHF. CDR3 sequence (DNA): TGTGCCAGTAGTATAAGGTCTAGGGGTAGCAATCAGCCCCAGCATTTT.

The chain employs TRBV29-1 and TRBJ1-1; perhaps TRBD1 as D (5 bases). Trimming took 2 bases from V and 2 from J, leaving 9 bases between them. CDR1 and CDR2 from the germline V gene are SQVTM and ANQGSEA. CDR3 length: 13 residues. The CDR3 DNA reads as TGCAGCGTTGAACTAGGGGTCAACACTGAAGCTTTCTTT. Encoded protein: CSVELGVNTEAFF.

The rearrangement links TRBV6-5 to TRBJ1-5; D gene unclear. The germline V gene encodes CDR1 MNHEY and CDR2 SVGAGI. Trimming removed 5 bases from V and 0 bases from J, with 8 bases in between. This CDR3 comprises 14 residues. The CDR3 loop reads CASSRGDSNQPQHF. CDR3 nucleotides: TGTGCCAGCAGTCGGGGAGATAGCAATCAGCCCCAGCATTTT.

The V and J genes are TRBV19 and TRBJ2-3; perhaps TRBD1 as D (6 bases). This CDR3 has 12 amino acids. Germline loops: CDR1 LNHDA, CDR2 SQIVND (reference sequence). With 6 bases removed from V and 6 bases from J, the gap between germline ends came to 10 bases. Here the CDR3 DNA reads TGTGCCAGTAGCCCAACAGGGGATACGCAGTATTTT. Its protein is CASSPTGDTQYF.

The rearrangement links TRBV5-1 to TRBJ1-2; TRBD1 matches at 9 bases. Germline assignment: CDR1 SGHRS and CDR2 YFSETQ. Trimming removed 5 bases from V and 6 bases from J; junction bases left unmatched: 5. The CDR3 is made up of 13 amino acids. This CDR3 reads CASSGRTGDGYTF. The CDR3 DNA sequence: TGCGCCAGCAGTGGGAGGACAGGGGATGGCTACACCTTC.

The V call is TRBV7-9, the J call TRBJ2-5, with 7 bases matching TRBD1. The germline gives CDR1 SEHNR, CDR2 FQNEAQ (reference sequence). The CDR3 runs 15 residues. The V gene end was trimmed by 1 base and the J gene end by 1 base; junction bases not matched to a gene: 3. The CDR3 DNA sequence: TGTGCCAGCAGCTTAGGTGGGACAGCCCAAGAGACCCAGTACTTC. As protein: CASSLGGTAQETQYF. The whole variable domain, filled in from reference TRBV7-9 and TRBJ2-5, reads DTGVSQNPRHKITKRGQNVTFRCDPISEHNRLYWYRQTLGQGPEFLTYFQNEAQLEKSRLLSDRFSAERPKGSFSTLEIQRTEQGDSAMYLCASSLGGTAQETQYFGPGTRLLVL.

The sample holds one count of this clone. The chain is built from TRBV19 and TRBJ1-5, with TRBD1 identical over 7 bases. The CDR3 has 15 residues. Germline V CDR1 and CDR2: LNHDA, SQIVND (reference sequence). Losses at the gene ends were 4 bases for V and 6 bases for J; bases not matched to a gene: 9. CDR3 nucleotide sequence: TGTGCCAGTAGTACGGGACAGATTCTAGGTCAGCCCCAGCATTTT. Protein: CASSTGQILGQPQHF.

This clone was counted a single time. The V and J genes are TRBV27 and TRBJ2-7; 8 nucleotides line up with TRBD1. The CDR3 sequence is 14 residues long. Germline CDR1 reads MNHEY; CDR2 reads SMNVEV (reference sequence). V trimming: 3 bases; J trimming: 2 bases; junction bases outside the gene matches: 3. The chain's CDR3 is CASSLTTGAYEQYF. DNA for the CDR3: TGTGCCAGCAGTTTGACGACAGGGGCCTACGAGCAGTACTTC.

V gene TRBV19 combines with J gene TRBJ1-5; D is unclear. V lost 2 bases and J 6 bases, leaving 5 bases between the germline ends. Germline V gene data show CDR1 as LNHDA and CDR2 as SQIVND (reference sequence). The CDR3 extends over 12 amino acids. CDR3: CASSINLQPQHF. CDR3 nucleotide sequence: TGTGCCAGTAGTATAAATCTTCAGCCCCAGCATTTT.

The chain is built from TRBV11-2 and TRBJ2-1, with TRBD2 identical over 9 bases. Trimming at V came to 1 base and at J to 7 bases, leaving 11 bases not matched to a gene. CDR1 and CDR2 from the germline V gene are SGHAT and FQNNGV. The CDR3 has 17 amino acids. The CDR3 protein is CASSLVSVRGGPNEQFF. CDR3 DNA sequence: TGTGCCAGCAGCTTAGTTTCCGTGCGGGGGGGTCCAAATGAGCAGTTCTTC.

CDR3 amino acids: CASSLLRSSYEQYF. In DNA form, the CDR3 reads TGTGCCAGCAGTCTTCTTCGGAGCTCCTACGAGCAGTACTTC. The chain employs TRBV6-2 or TRBV6-3 and TRBJ2-7, with unresolved D. V was cut by 5 bases and J by 0 bases, with 11 bases left in between. The CDR3 runs 14 residues. From germline, CDR1 is MNHEY and CDR2 SVGEGT.

This chain links TRBV5-1 with TRBJ2-3, with TRBD1 as a possible D gene (6 bases). CDR1 is SGHRS, CDR2 YFSETQ, per germline. V dropped 4 bases and J dropped 0 bases, with 36 bases sitting between them. The CDR3 sequence is 23 residues long. This chain's CDR3 is CASSLPDGIGGMGASYSTDTQYF. The CDR3 DNA sequence: TGCGCCAGCAGCCTGCCGGACGGAATAGGGGGAATGGGTGCTTCCTATAGCACAGATACGCAGTATTTT.

The chain employs TRBV9 and TRBJ1-4; D uncertain. Germline-derived CDR1 and CDR2 are SGDLS and YYNGEE. With 4 bases removed from V and 8 bases from J, the gap between germline ends came to 15 bases. The CDR3 is 14 amino acids. CDR3 in amino acids: CASSPRSGGEKLFF. CDR3 nucleotide sequence: TGTGCCAGCAGCCCCCGGTCCGGAGGGGAAAAACTGTTTTTT.

This clone appeared once. V is TRBV19 and J is TRBJ2-2, with TRBD2 identical over 7 bases. V dropped 9 bases and J dropped 6; count of bases not matched to a gene: 4. The CDR3 is 12 amino acids. Germline lookup yields CDR1 LNHDA and CDR2 SQIVND (reference sequence). The CDR3 sequence is CASRTRAGELFF. In DNA, the CDR3 is TGTGCCAGCCGGACTAGAGCCGGGGAGCTGTTTTTT. Looking up the rest from reference TRBV19 and TRBJ2-2 gives the full variable domain: DGGITQSPKYLFRKEGQNVTLSCEQNLNHDAMYWYRQDPGQGLRLIYYSQIVNDFQKGDIAEGYSVSREKKESFPLTVTSAQKNPTAFYLCASRTRAGELFFGEGSRLTVL.

DNA of the CDR3: TGTGCCAGCAGTCCTAGTGTTGAAGCTTTCTTT. Amino acids: CASSPSVEAFF. The chain has TRBV12-3 or TRBV12-4 and TRBJ1-1; D is undetermined. The CDR3 runs 11 residues. The V end was cut by 5 bases, the J end by 7 bases, with 8 bases between.

This chain links TRBV28 with TRBJ1-2; 7 positions agree with TRBD1. This CDR3 spans 21 amino acids. Germline CDR1 reads MDHEN; CDR2 reads SYDVKM. Losses at the gene ends were 5 bases for V and 1 base for J; bases not matched to a gene: 25. The CDR3, as DNA: TGTGCCAGCAGTACCTCGGGAGGGGGCGCGAATTTAGGGGATTATAACTATGGCTACACCTTC. Translating gives CASSTSGGGANLGDYNYGYTF.

The chain combines TRBV15 with TRBJ1-4; possible D gene TRBD1, 5 bases. Trimming removed 6 bases at V and 1 base at J, with 9 bases between. This CDR3 has 14 residues. In germline, CDR1 is LNHNV, CDR2 YYDKDF (reference sequence). The CDR3 loop reads CATSPGLTNEKLFF. In DNA, the CDR3 is TGTGCCACCAGTCCAGGGTTAACTAATGAAAAACTGTTTTTT.

This sequence joins TRBV6-2 or TRBV6-3 and TRBJ2-3; TRBD1 matches at 7 bases. Trimming took 3 bases from V and 2 from J; bases not matched to a gene: 20. Germline values: CDR1 MNHEY, CDR2 SVGEGT. The CDR3 is 20 amino acids. The CDR3 DNA is TGTGCCAGCAGTTATGTTTCTCCGAAACAGGGGTCAACCTTCACAGATACGCAGTATTTT. Encoded protein: CASSYVSPKQGSTFTDTQYF.

This chain uses TRBV3-1 (or the pseudogene TRBV3-2) with TRBJ1-1; D call uncertain. V was shortened by 6 bases and J by 0 bases, with 11 bases between the two germline ends. CDR3 length: 14 amino acids. From germline, CDR1 is LGHDT and CDR2 YNNKEL (reference sequence). The CDR3 loop reads CASRLNTMNTEAFF. The DNA for the CDR3 is TGTGCCAGCAGACTCAATACTATGAACACTGAAGCTTTCTTT.

The chain uses TRBV7-9 and TRBJ1-2; no clear D gene. This CDR3 is 14 amino acids long. Germline CDR1 reads SEHNR; CDR2 reads FQNEAQ (reference sequence). Trimming stripped 2 bases from V and 7 bases from J, with 14 bases between. CDR3 sequence (DNA): TGTGCCAGCAGCTTAAATATCGGAGCGGCTGGCTACACCTTC. Its translation is CASSLNIGAAGYTF.

The chain joins TRBV24-1 to TRBJ2-1; the D is unclear. Germline lookup yields CDR1 KGHDR and CDR2 SFDVKD. The CDR3 sequence is 16 residues long. Trimming took 3 bases from V and 0 from J, leaving 11 bases between them. Here the CDR3 DNA reads TGTGCCACCAGTGATCGCCGTTCTAACTCCTACAATGAGCAGTTCTTC. Encoded protein: CATSDRRSNSYNEQFF.

The chain uses TRBV7-9 and TRBJ2-7, with D possibly being TRBD1 (6 bases). V shed 5 bases and J shed 3 bases, with 29 bases lying between them. Germline CDR1 and CDR2: SEHNR and FQNEAQ (reference sequence). This CDR3 comprises 19 residues. CDR3 bases: TGTGCCAGCAGCCCGCGGGCAGGGGTCTTACTGGAGAGCGTCTACGAGCAGTACTTC. It yields the protein CASSPRAGVLLESVYEQYF.

This sequence joins TRBV18 and TRBJ1-1, with 10 bases that match TRBD1. V gave up 0 bases and J gave up 2 bases; unmatched junction bases: 6. There are 17 residues in the CDR3. The germline gives CDR1 KGHSH, CDR2 LQKENI. CDR3 sequence (DNA): TGTGCCAGCTCACCACCGCAAACGACAGGGGGCAACACTGAAGCTTTCTTT. This codes for CASSPPQTTGGNTEAFF.

Only a few counts were recorded for this clone. The CDR3 here is CASSFGLATGEQYF. Here the CDR3 DNA reads TGTGCCAGCAGCTTTGGGTTAGCGACCGGCGAGCAGTACTTC. J is TRBJ2-7 and V is TRBV7-9, with D perhaps matching TRBD2 (5 bases). Trimming left V 3 bases short and J 6 bases short, with 15 bases between. Germline CDR1 reads SEHNR; CDR2 reads FQNEAQ (reference sequence). The CDR3 totals 14 residues.

The gene calls are TRBV7-9 and TRBJ1-1, with D possibly being TRBD1 (5 bases). Looked up from germline, CDR1 is SEHNR and CDR2 is FQNEAQ (reference sequence). The V end lost 5 bases, the J end lost 4 bases, and 14 bases lay between the germline ends. CDR3 length: 14 amino acids. The CDR3 coding sequence is TGTGCCAGCAGCCCCACCGGGGGGGTCACTGAAGCTTTCTTT. This codes for CASSPTGGVTEAFF. Based on the CDR3 plus reference TRBV7-9 and TRBJ1-1, the full variable domain is DTGVSQNPRHKITKRGQNVTFRCDPISEHNRLYWYRQTLGQGPEFLTYFQNEAQLEKSRLLSDRFSAERPKGSFSTLEIQRTEQGDSAMYLCASSPTGGVTEAFFGQGTRLTVV.

The chain is built from TRBV7-6 and TRBJ1-1; 8 bases fit TRBD1. J was trimmed by 8 bases and V by 2 bases; bases with no gene match: 10. CDR1 is SGHVS and CDR2 is FNYEAQ in the germline V gene. The length of the CDR3 is 15 residues. The CDR3 nucleotides are TGTGCCAGCAGCTTATTGCCACAGGGGGTACTCGAAGCTTTCTTT. This gives the protein CASSLLPQGVLEAFF.

The V gene is TRBV5-1, the J gene TRBJ2-2; D perhaps matches TRBD1 (6 bases). Trimming cost V 7 bases and J 1 base, with 17 bases left between them. CDR3 length: 16 residues. CDR1 is SGHRS and CDR2 is YFSETQ in the germline V gene. Here the CDR3 DNA reads TGCGCCAGCGGGCGGGTTTGGGGACAGAACACCGGGGAGCTGTTTTTT. It yields the protein CASGRVWGQNTGELFF.

The rearrangement links TRBV24-1 to TRBJ1-5; 9 bases align to TRBD1. V trimming: 4 bases; J trimming: 0 bases; junction bases outside the gene matches: 3. CDR1 KGHDR and CDR2 SFDVKD come from the germline V gene. This CDR3 contains 16 residues. In DNA form, the CDR3 reads TGTGCCACCAGTGAGGGACAGGGTCATAGCAATCAGCCCCAGCATTTT. The encoded protein is CATSEGQGHSNQPQHF.

A few counts support this clone. The V and J genes are TRBV20-1 and TRBJ2-7, with 7 bases fitting TRBD2. The CDR3 is made up of 13 amino acids. Germline V gene lookup returns CDR1 DFQATT and CDR2 SNEGSKA (reference sequence). The J segment lost 3 bases and the V segment lost 3 bases, leaving 5 bases of the junction unmatched. The CDR3 sequence: CSASAGDYYEQYF. The CDR3 DNA sequence: TGCAGTGCTAGTGCCGGGGACTACTACGAGCAGTACTTC.

The chain recombines TRBV6-5 with TRBJ1-4; TRBD1 is a possible D gene (6 bases). The germline CDR1 and CDR2 sequences are MNHEY and SVGAGI. Trimming cost V 0 bases and J 3 bases, with 8 bases left between them. The CDR3 runs to 15 residues. The CDR3 DNA sequence: TGTGCCAGCAGTTACTCGGACAGCCCTAATGAAAAACTGTTTTTT. As protein: CASSYSDSPNEKLFF.

Here the CDR3 DNA reads TGTGCCAGCAGCTTAGATTCGAGGGAGACCCAGTACTTC. As protein: CASSLDSRETQYF. V is TRBV11-3 and J is TRBJ2-5; D not resolved. Trimming cost V 0 bases and J 5 bases, with 7 bases left between them. The CDR3 has 13 residues. The germline gives CDR1 SGHNT, CDR2 YENEEA.